Shown below are 18 T cell receptor beta chains from a single sample sequenced in a study of tumor-infiltrating lymphocytes in primary liver carcinoma (dated by TCRdb to 2016 to 2017). Without any cell sorting, total RNA and DNA were co-extracted from approximately 22-30 mg of bulk tissue using the AllPrep DNA/RNA mini kit. Sequencer: Illumina HiSeq 2500. Using a constant-region primer and ProtoScript II reverse transcriptase, TCRbeta-specific cDNA was reverse-transcribed from about 460 ng total RNA. TCRbeta libraries were built with three nested multiplex PCR rounds, a slightly modified ARM-PCR procedure. Each of the first two PCR rounds ran for nine to eleven cycles and used multiplex TRBV1-TRBV30 forward primers together with a Cbeta reverse primer. TCRdb cleaned the public reads at Q25 with fastp, built clones with MiXCR and kept in-frame beta chains. Rows with one shared CDR3 protein collapse into an entry with the most common genes and DNA. The sample has roughly 30,000 distinct CDR3 sequences on record, roughly 70% of them singletons. The ten top clones hold about 30% of the sample.

Sequences were obtained from liver tumor tissue from sampling region 3. Per the publication, the cell subset or site label means: tumor region T3, left-lateral pole. The receptors were gathered from a woman under 40 with primary liver carcinoma and hepatitis B virus infection.

The sample holds one count of this clonotype. One end of the junction varies from germline; a read error may be responsible. The chain combines TRBV11-2 with TRBJ2-1, with D possibly matching TRBD1 (5 bases). CDR1 is SGHAT and CDR2 is FQNNGV in the germline V gene. The CDR3 is made up of 17 amino acids. The CDR3 sequence: CASSLGRQSISYNKQSF. The CDR3 DNA sequence: TGTGCCAGCAGCTTAGGTCGACAGAGTATCTCCTACAATAAGCAGTCCTTC.

In this sample, this clonotype turned up once. The J gene is TRBJ2-7, the V gene TRBV11-3; D is tentatively TRBD1 or TRBD2 (6 bases each). The CDR3 is 18 amino acids. Germline assignment: CDR1 SGHNT and CDR2 YENEEA. V was pared by 0 bases and J by 2 bases, with 20 bases between. CDR3 protein: CASSLDRLGTRGTYEQYF. DNA for the CDR3: TGTGCCAGCAGCTTAGATCGGTTAGGGACACGGGGGACCTACGAGCAGTACTTC.

About this clonotype: This is likely a read error, given that the CDR3 carries no conserved phenylalanine or tryptophan at its end. CDR3 coding DNA: TGCGCCAGCAGCGTACTAGCGGGAGGGCCCCATTCGAACACTGGGGAGCTGTTTTTA. It encodes CASSVLAGGPHSNTGELFL. The chain links TRBV4-3 to TRBJ2-2, with TRBD2 matching 13 bases. Germline V gene data show CDR1 as LGHNA and CDR2 as YSLEER. The CDR3 contains 19 residues.

The J gene is TRBJ2-5, the V gene TRBV5-6; 8 bases are a match to TRBD2. This CDR3 has 16 residues. V trimming: 10 bases; J trimming: 0 bases; junction bases outside the gene matches: 14. CDR1 SGHDT and CDR2 YYEEEE come from the germline V gene. The CDR3 sequence is CAGGVISGTYQETQYF. The CDR3 DNA sequence: TGTGCCGGCGGCGTAATTAGCGGGACGTACCAAGAGACCCAGTACTTC.

About this clonotype itself: This CDR3 fails to terminate in the conserved phenylalanine or tryptophan, so it likely reflects a read error. It is unclear where the CDR3 begins or ends on the DNA, so no DNA is shown, and the CDR3 is as TCRdb lists it. This chain uses TRBV20-1 with TRBJ1-5; the DNA was not compared with TRBD1, the D call given in the table. The CDR3 totals 13 residues, both ends included. Germline V lookup: CDR1 DFQATT, CDR2 SNEGSKA (reference sequence). Here the CDR3 reads CSARGTGNQPQHS.

On this clonotype: Mismatch with germline at one junction end may stem from a read error. The chain carries TRBV14 and TRBJ2-7; D ambiguous. Germline-derived CDR1 and CDR2 are SGHDN and FVKESK. CDR3 length: 17 residues. CDR3 sequence reads: CASSQESAESRSYEQYF. The CDR3 DNA sequence: TGTGCCAGCAGCCAAGAGTCGGCGGAGAGTAGGTCCTATGAGCAGTACTTC.

In regard to this clonotype: The limits of the CDR3 on the DNA are not certain, so only TCRdb's listed CDR3 is given. The V gene is TRBV13, the J gene TRBJ1-1; TRBD1, the table's D call, was not compared with the DNA. The CDR3 has 17 amino acids, counting both end residues. Germline CDR1 PRHDT, CDR2 FYEKMQ (reference sequence). The CDR3: CASNLGGFGIGATEVFF.

Details on this clonotype: This is likely a read error, given that the CDR3 carries no conserved phenylalanine or tryptophan at its end. The chain recombines TRBV10-3 with TRBJ2-1; 9 bases agree with TRBD2. Germline V gives CDR1 ENHRY, CDR2 SYGVKD. The CDR3 length is 16 residues. The CDR3 DNA is TGTGCCATCAATGAGTCGGTAGCGGGAGCCTACAATGAGCAGTTCGTC. Translation gives CAINESVAGAYNEQFV.

As regards this clonotype: Given the absence of the conserved phenylalanine or tryptophan at the CDR3 end, a read error is likely. No DNA is shown, since the ends of the CDR3 on it are uncertain; the CDR3 is the one TCRdb lists. This chain links TRBV11-3 with TRBJ2-3; the D call TRBD1 from the table was never checked on the DNA. The CDR3 extends over 14 residues, inclusive of both ends. Germline V gene lookup returns CDR1 SGHNT and CDR2 YENEEA. This chain's CDR3 is CACSLTQGADTRYI.

This clonotype turned up a few times. A read error may explain this, as a much larger clone is one base away. The chain carries TRBV6-2 or TRBV6-3 and TRBJ2-1; no clear D gene. Per the germline V gene, CDR1 is MNHEY and CDR2 is SVGEGT. The CDR3 extends over 13 amino acids. Trimming took 1 base from V and 10 from J, leaving 11 bases between them. CDR3 loop: CASSYYEPGEQFF. CDR3 DNA: TGTGCCAGCAGTTACTACGAGCCCGGGGAGCAGTTCTTC.

On this clonotype itself: Relative to the germline gene, one junction end is altered; a read error may explain this. This chain connects TRBV28 to TRBJ2-1, with 8 nucleotides matching TRBD2. CDR3 length: 17 amino acids. Germline CDR1 MDHEN, CDR2 SYDVKM. The CDR3, as DNA: TGTACCAGCAGTTCACCGTTGGGGACTAGCTCCTACAATGAGCAGTTCTTC. Encoded protein: CTSSSPLGTSSYNEQFF.

For this clonotype: The CDR3 does not close with the conserved phenylalanine or tryptophan, likely indicating a read error. The gene calls are TRBV11-2 and TRBJ1-6; D not resolved. The CDR3 runs 16 residues. CDR1 is SGHAT and CDR2 is FQNNGV in the germline V gene. The CDR3 coding sequence is TGTGCCAGCAGCTTTGGTCAGAACCACTATAATTCACTCCTCCACCTT. As protein: CASSFGQNHYNSLLHL.

With respect to this clonotype: This may be a read error: a much more frequent sequence differs by one nucleotide. V and J are TRBV29-1 and TRBJ1-1; a possible D gene is TRBD1 (5 bases). The germline CDR1 and CDR2 sequences are SQVTM and ANQGSEA. This CDR3 is 14 amino acids long. V lost 7 bases and J 4 bases, leaving 19 bases between the germline ends. The CDR3 DNA reads as TGCAGCGCGGAAACGGGGGGATCCTTCACTGAAGCTTTCTTT. It codes for CSAETGGSFTEAFF.

Comments on this clonotype: A read error is likely, as this CDR3 ends without the conserved phenylalanine or tryptophan. Here the CDR3 reads CVSSPGLAGPDTQYS. CDR3 bases: TGTGTTAGCAGCCCTGGACTAGCGGGCCCAGATACGCAGTATTCT. The rearrangement uses TRBV11-2 and TRBJ2-3; 11 nucleotides line up with TRBD2. The CDR3 is made up of 15 amino acids. Germline V CDR1 and CDR2: SGHAT, FQNNGV.

Worth noting for this clonotype: The conserved phenylalanine or tryptophan normally closing the CDR3 is absent here, so this likely arose from a read error. The gene calls are TRBV12-5 and TRBJ2-1, with 7 bases that match TRBD2. Trimming removed 6 bases from V and 12 bases from J; junction bases left unmatched: 17. Per germline, CDR1 LGHNT and CDR2 FRNRAP. The CDR3 totals 15 residues. Here the CDR3 DNA reads TGTGCTAGTGGGAGCGGGACTACCCTTATGGATGGGCAGTTCTTA. It is translated as CASGSGTTLMDGQFL.

On this clonotype: One end of the junction varies from germline; a read error may be responsible. The chain couples TRBV11-2 to TRBJ1-1, with TRBD1 identical over 12 bases. Germline values: CDR1 SGHAT, CDR2 FQNNGV. The CDR3 sequence is 20 residues long. The CDR3 loop reads CTSSARDRGRKRWSNTEAFF. In nucleotides, the CDR3 is TGCACCAGCAGCGCTCGGGACAGGGGGCGCAAGAGGTGGAGTAACACTGAAGCTTTCTTC.

About this clonotype: This clone may be a read error of a much larger clone one base away. This chain uses TRBV9 with TRBJ2-5, with D possibly matching TRBD1 (6 bases). Germline-derived CDR1 and CDR2 are SGDLS and YYNGEE. The CDR3 contains 13 residues. For the CDR3, the DNA is TGTGTCAGCAGCGTAGGACAGCAAGAGACCCAGTACTTC. Its translation: CVSSVGQQETQYF.

About this clonotype itself: Being one base from a much bigger clone, this may be a read error. V and J are TRBV29-1 and TRBJ2-3; TRBD2 matches 9 bases. Germline CDR1 and CDR2: SQVTM and ANQGSEA. Trimming took 7 bases from V and 2 from J; bases not matched to a gene: 10. The CDR3 runs 15 residues. The CDR3 reads CSAQVLAGFTDTQYF. In DNA, the CDR3 is TGCAGCGCCCAGGTGCTAGCGGGATTCACAGATACGCAGTATTTT.